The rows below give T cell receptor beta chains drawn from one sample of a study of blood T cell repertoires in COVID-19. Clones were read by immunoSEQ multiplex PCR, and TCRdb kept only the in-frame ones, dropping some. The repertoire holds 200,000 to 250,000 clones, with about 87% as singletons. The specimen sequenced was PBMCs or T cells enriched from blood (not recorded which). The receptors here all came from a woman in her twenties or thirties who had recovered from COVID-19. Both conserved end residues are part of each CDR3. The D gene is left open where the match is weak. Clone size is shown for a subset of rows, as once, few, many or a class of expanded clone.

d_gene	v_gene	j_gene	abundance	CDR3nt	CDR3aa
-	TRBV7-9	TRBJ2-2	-	TGTGCCAGCAGCCGTTTATTCGGAGGCGCGGAGCTGTTTTTT	CASSRLFGGAELFF
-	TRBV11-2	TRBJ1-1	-	TGTGCCAGCAGCTTAGCGGGGGTGAACACTGAAGCTTTCTTT	CASSLAGVNTEAFF
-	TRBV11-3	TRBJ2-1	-	TGTGCCAGCAGCTTAGTGCATAGGACAGAGCTCAATGAGCAGTTCTTC	CASSLVHRTELNEQFF
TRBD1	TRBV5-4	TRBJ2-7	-	TGTGCCAGCAGCTCCCCCCGGGACAGGGGAGCCTACGAGCAGTACTTC	CASSSPRDRGAYEQYF
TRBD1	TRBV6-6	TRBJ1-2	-	TGTGCCAGCAGTCCGGGACAGGCGCCTAACACCTTC	CASSPGQAPNTF
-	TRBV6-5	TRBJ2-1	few	TGTGCCAGCAGTCCTCTAGGTTACAATGAGCAGTTCTTC	CASSPLGYNEQFF
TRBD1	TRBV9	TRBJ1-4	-	TGTGCCAGCAGCGTAGAAATACAGGGGGAAAAACTGTTTTTT	CASSVEIQGEKLFF
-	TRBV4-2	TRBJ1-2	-	TGTGCCAGCAGCCAACCGGACAGAGATTATGGCTACACCTTC	CASSQPDRDYGYTF
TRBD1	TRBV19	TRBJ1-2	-	TGTGCCAGTCAAGACAGGGGGCCTTTTGGCTACACCTTC	CASQDRGPFGYTF
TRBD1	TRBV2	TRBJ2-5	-	TGTGCCAGCAGCTGGACAGGCGTTCAAGAGACCCAGTACTTC	CASSWTGVQETQYF
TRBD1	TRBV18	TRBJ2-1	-	TGTGCCAGCTCATCCGGACAGGGCAGAACCTACAATGAGCAGTTCTTC	CASSSGQGRTYNEQFF
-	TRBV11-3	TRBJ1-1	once	TGTGCCAGCAGTTCGGGGTTGAACACTGAAGCTTTCTTT	CASSSGLNTEAFF
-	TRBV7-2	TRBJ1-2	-	TGTGCCAGCAGCTTCCCGGGAACAGCGAATGGCTACACCTTC	CASSFPGTANGYTF
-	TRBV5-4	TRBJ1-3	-	TGTGCCAGCAGCTTGGCTGCTCGGGGGAACACCATATATTTT	CASSLAARGNTIYF
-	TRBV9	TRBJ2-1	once	TGTGCCAGCAGCGCCGACCGGGACACAAACAATGAGCAGTTCTTC	CASSADRDTNNEQFF
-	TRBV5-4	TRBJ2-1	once	TGTGCCAGCAGCCTCCGGGATGAGCAGTTCTTC	CASSLRDEQFF
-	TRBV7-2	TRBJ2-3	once	TGTGCCAGCAGCTCCCGGGACACCACAGATACGCAGTATTTT	CASSSRDTTDTQYF
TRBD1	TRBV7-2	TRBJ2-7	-	TGTGCCAGCAGCTCTGGACAGGGGGCGTACGAGCAGTACTTC	CASSSGQGAYEQYF
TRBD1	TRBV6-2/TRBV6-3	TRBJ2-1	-	TGTGCCAGCAGCCCCGGGACAGGGGCCACCTACAATGAGCAGTTCTTC	CASSPGTGATYNEQFF
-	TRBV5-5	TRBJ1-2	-	TGTGCCAGCAGCTGGGACACCCGGTACGACTATGGCTACACCTTC	CASSWDTRYDYGYTF
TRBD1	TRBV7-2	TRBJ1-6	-	TGTGCCAGCAGCATATTTATCCCGAGGAGGGGGCGAGGTAATTCACCCCTCCACTTT	CASSIFIPRRGRGNSPLHF
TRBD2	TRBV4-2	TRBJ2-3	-	TGTGCCAGCAGCCAAGGCGGGGGGCTTAGCACAGATACGCAGTATTTT	CASSQGGGLSTDTQYF
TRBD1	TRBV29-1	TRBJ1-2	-	TGCAGCGTCTCCTCTACAGGGGGCTTCTCCGGCTACACCTTC	CSVSSTGGFSGYTF
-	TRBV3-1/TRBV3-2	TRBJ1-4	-	TGTGCCAGCAGCCAAGGATCGCAGTCTAATGAAAAACTGTTTTTT	CASSQGSQSNEKLFF
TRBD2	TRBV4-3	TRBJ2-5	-	TGCGCCAGCAGCCAAGACCAAGGACTAGAAGAGACCCAGTACTTC	CASSQDQGLEETQYF
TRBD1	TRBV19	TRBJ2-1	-	TGTGCCGTACGACAGGGTCATGAGCAGTTCTTC	CAVRQGHEQFF